This T cell receptor beta chain comes out of a study of T cell responses to AZD1222 COVID-19 vaccine. Trimming left V 1 base short and J 0 bases short, with 6 bases between. CDR1 and CDR2 from the germline V gene are MNHEY and SVGAGI. The CDR3 has 15 amino acids. Repertoires were generated with immunoSEQ multiplex PCR, while TCRdb's copy carries only in-frame clones and drops some. The sample comprises 100,000 to 150,000 clones, about nine tenths of which are singletons, and more than 6.5% rests with the top ten. The material sequenced was peripheral blood, taken on day 0 of AZD1222 vaccination. This rearrangement joins TRBV6-5 to TRBJ2-2; D gene ambiguous. This TCR was sampled from an adult in good health. The CDR3 sequence: CASSYYSANTGELFF. In DNA, the CDR3 is TGTGCCAGCAGTTACTACAGCGCGAACACCGGGGAGCTGTTTTTT.